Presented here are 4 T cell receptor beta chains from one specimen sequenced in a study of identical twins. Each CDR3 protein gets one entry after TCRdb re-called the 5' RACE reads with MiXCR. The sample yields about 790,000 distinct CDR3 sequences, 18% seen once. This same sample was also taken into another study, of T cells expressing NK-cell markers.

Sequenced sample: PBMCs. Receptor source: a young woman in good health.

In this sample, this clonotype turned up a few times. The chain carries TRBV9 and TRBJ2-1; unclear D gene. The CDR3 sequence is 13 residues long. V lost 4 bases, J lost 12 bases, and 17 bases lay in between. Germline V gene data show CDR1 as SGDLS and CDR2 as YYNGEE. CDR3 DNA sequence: TGTGCCAGCAGCCCCCAAAAGGGAACTTCGCAGTTCTTC. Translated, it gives CASSPQKGTSQFF.

Here the CDR3 reads CASSFDRALYEQFF. CDR3 sequence (DNA): TGTGCCAGCAGCTTCGACAGGGCCCTATATGAGCAGTTCTTC. This rearrangement joins TRBV7-2 to TRBJ2-1; 7 nucleotides match TRBD1. Trimming removed 3 bases from V and 8 bases from J; junction bases left unmatched: 7. Germline V gene data show CDR1 as SGHTA and CDR2 as FQGNSA. This CDR3 spans 14 amino acids. The full variable domain, completed using reference TRBV7-2 and TRBJ2-1, is GAGVSQSPSNKVTEKGKDVELRCDPISGHTALYWYRQSLGQGLEFLIYFQGNSAPDKSGLPSDRFSAERTGGSVSTLTIQRTQQEDSAVYLCASSFDRALYEQFFGPGTRLTVL.

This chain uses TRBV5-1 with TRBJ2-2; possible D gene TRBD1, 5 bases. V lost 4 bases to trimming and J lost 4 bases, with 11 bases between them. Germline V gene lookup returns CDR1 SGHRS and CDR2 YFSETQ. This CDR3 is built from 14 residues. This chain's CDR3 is CASSTDSSTGELFF. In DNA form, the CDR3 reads TGCGCCAGCAGCACCGACAGCTCCACCGGGGAGCTGTTTTTT.

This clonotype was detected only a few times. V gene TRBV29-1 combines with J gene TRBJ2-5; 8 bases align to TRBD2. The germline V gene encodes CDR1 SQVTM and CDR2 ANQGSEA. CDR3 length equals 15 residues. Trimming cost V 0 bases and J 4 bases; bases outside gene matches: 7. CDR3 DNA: TGCAGCGTTGAAGATCGGGGGGGCGGTGGAGAGACCCAGTACTTC. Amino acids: CSVEDRGGGGETQYF.